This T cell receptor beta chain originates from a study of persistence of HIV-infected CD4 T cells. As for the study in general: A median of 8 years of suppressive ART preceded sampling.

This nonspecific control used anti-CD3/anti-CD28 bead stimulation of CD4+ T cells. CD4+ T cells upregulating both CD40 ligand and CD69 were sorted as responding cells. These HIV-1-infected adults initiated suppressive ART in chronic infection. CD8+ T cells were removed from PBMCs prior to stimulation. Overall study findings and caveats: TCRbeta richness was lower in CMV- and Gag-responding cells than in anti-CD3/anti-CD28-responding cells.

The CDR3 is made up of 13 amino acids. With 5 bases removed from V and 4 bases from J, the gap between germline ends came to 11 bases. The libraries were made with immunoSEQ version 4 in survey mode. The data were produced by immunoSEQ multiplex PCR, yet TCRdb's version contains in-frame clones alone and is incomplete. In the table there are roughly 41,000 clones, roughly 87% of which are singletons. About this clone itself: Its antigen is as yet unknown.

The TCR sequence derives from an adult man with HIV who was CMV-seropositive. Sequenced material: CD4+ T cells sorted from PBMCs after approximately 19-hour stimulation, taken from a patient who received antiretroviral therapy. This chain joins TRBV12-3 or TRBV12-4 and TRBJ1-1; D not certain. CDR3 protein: CASSQGPSTEAFF. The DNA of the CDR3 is TGTGCCAGCAGTCAAGGACCCAGCACTGAAGCTTTCTTT.